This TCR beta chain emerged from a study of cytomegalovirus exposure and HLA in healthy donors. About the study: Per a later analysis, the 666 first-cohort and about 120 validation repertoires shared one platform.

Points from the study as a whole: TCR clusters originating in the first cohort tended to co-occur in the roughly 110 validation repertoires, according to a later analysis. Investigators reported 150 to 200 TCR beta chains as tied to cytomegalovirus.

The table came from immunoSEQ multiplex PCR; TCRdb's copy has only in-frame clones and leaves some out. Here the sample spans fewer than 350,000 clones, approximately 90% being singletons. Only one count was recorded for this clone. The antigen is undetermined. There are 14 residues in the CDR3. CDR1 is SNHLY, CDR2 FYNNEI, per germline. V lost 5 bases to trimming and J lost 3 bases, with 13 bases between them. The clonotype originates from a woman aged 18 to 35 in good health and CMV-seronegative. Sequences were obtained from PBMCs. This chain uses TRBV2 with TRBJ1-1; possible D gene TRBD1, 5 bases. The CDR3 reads CASSFRELDTEAFF. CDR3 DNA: TGTGCCAGCAGTTTCAGGGAATTGGACACTGAAGCTTTCTTT.